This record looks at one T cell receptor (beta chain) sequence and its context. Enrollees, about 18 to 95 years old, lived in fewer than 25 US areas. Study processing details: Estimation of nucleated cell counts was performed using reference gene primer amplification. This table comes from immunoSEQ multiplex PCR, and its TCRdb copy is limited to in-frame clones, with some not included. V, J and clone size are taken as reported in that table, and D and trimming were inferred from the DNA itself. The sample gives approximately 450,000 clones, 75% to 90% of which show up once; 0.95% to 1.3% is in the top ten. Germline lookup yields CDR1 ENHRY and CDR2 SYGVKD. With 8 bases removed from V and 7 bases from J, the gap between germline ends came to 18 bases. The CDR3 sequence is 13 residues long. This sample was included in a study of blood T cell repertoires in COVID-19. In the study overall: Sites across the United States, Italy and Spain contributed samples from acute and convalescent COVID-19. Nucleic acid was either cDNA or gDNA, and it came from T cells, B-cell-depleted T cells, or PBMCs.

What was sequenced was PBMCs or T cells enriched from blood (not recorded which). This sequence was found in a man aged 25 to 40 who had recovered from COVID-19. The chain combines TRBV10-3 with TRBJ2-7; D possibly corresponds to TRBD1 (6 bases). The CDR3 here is CAIRDQGSEEQYF. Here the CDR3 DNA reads TGTGCCATCCGGGACCAGGGGAGTGAAGAGCAGTACTTC.